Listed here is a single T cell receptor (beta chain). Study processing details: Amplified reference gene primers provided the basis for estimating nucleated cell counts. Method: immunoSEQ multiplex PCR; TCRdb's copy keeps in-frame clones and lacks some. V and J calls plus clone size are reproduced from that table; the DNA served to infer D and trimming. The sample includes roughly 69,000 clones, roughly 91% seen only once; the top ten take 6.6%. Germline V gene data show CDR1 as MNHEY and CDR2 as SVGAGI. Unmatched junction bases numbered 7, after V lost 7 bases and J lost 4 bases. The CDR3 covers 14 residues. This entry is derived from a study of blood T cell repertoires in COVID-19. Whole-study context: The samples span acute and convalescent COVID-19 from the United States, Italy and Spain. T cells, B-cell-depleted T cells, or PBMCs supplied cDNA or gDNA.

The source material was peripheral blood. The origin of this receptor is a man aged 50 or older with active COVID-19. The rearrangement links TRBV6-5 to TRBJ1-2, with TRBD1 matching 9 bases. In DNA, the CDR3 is TGTGCCAGCACTCGGGACAGGGCATCCTATGGCTACACCTTC. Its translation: CASTRDRASYGYTF.